Listed here is a single TCR beta chain. Its target is not known. The data are from a study of shared clonotypes between healthy human individuals. Study in general: With ages of 18 to 49, the donors were two women and three men. Three plates each covered CD4 naive and memory; CD8 naive two, CD8 memory one.

CD45RO-negative, CCR7-selected cells formed the naive CD8 fraction, which excluded terminally differentiated effector memory CD45RA+ cells. Libraries were prepared by immunoSEQ multiplex PCR; TCRdb keeps only in-frame clonotypes and omits some of them. The sample includes roughly 2,000,000 clones, about 95% of them seen just once. Study-level points and caveats: Among the subsets, naive ones generally showed larger estimated richness than memory ones. All-four-donor shared clonotypes had higher generation probabilities than non-shared clonotypes did.

Source material: naive CD8+ T cells sorted from blood. The TCR sequence derives from a young man in good health.

The DNA of the CDR3 is TGTGCCAGCAGCTTAAGGGTACAGAGCTCTGGAAACACCATATATTTT. This gives the protein CASSLRVQSSGNTIYF. This sequence joins TRBV7-8 and TRBJ1-3; D is ambiguous. The germline V and J ends were trimmed by 2 bases and 0 bases, with 11 bases remaining between them. The CDR3 contains 16 residues. Germline CDR1 is SGHVS and CDR2 is FQNEAQ.